What follows describes a single TCR beta chain. The data derive from a study of immune heterogeneity within non-small cell lung tumors. Germline V gene lookup returns CDR1 LGHDT and CDR2 YNNKEL (reference sequence). Trimming removed 1 base at V and 2 bases at J, with 11 bases between. CDR3 size: 15 residues. Per sample, 600 ng of bulk tumor genomic DNA was the template used. Biopsies, several per primary tumor and spaced far apart, were collected during surgery. Untreated, newly diagnosed non-small cell lung cancer patients underwent curative surgery. Donation came from patients with newly diagnosed non-small cell lung cancer who were having surgery with curative intent. The authors amplified TCR beta CDR3 by multiplex PCR with 32 V and 13 J primers. TCRdb processed the multiplex PCR reads anew with MiXCR; each CDR3 protein has one entry. The table lists 4,000 to 5,500 distinct CDR3 sequences, 24% of them singletons.

The chain is built from TRBV3-1 and TRBJ1-1; a weak D match, TRBD1 (5 bases). The receptor was isolated from a man in his fifties or sixties with non-small cell lung cancer. Source material: lung tumor tissue. Written as DNA, the CDR3 is TGTGCCAGCAGCCAAGGGGGCATGGCTAACACTGAAGCTTTCTTT. Translated, it gives CASSQGGMANTEAFF.